This record concerns one T cell receptor beta chain sequence. The data were obtained in a study of cytomegalovirus exposure and HLA in healthy donors. With 3 bases clipped from V and 4 bases from J, the junction kept 14 bases outside the gene matches. CDR3 length: 17 residues. Per the germline V gene, CDR1 is MGHRA and CDR2 is YSYEKL. Assay used: immunoSEQ multiplex PCR; TCRdb lists only in-frame clones, some missing. This sample has around 120,000 clones, with about 82% found just once. Material: PBMCs. The chain links TRBV4-1 to TRBJ1-2; 7 positions match TRBD1. This TCR was sampled from a man aged 18 to 30 in good health and CMV-seronegative. The CDR3 spells CASSHKIRRRGTYGYTF. CDR3 nucleotide sequence: TGCGCCAGCAGCCATAAGATAAGGCGCAGGGGGACCTATGGCTACACCTTC.